This T cell receptor (beta chain) is drawn from a study of T-cell memory formation after mild COVID-19. This clonotype has a handful of counts. TCRdb reprocessed the 5' RACE reads via MiXCR and lists one record per CDR3 protein. The data show around 340,000 distinct CDR3 sequences, roughly 14% seen once. This sequence originates from a man aged 18-30 years who had mild COVID-19 (a few samples of this study predate the infection). Cell type and time point are not known. Sequenced: PBMCs or a T cell subset sorted from them (not recorded which).

CDR3 in amino acids: CSAREAFF. The CDR3, as DNA: TGCAGTGCTAGGGAAGCTTTCTTT. This sequence joins TRBV20-1 and TRBJ1-1; D gene unclear. Germline V gene data show CDR1 as DFQATT and CDR2 as SNEGSKA (reference sequence). The CDR3 totals 8 residues. V was clipped by 3 bases and J by 8 bases, with 1 base between them.